Following are 10 T cell receptor beta chains from one sample sequenced in a study of blood T cells in healthy people across ages. PCR was performed a second time for roughly 6 to 12 cycles using a sample-barcoded 5' primer and a J-beta primer mix. TCRdb independently ran MiXCR on the 5' RACE reads; one entry per CDR3 protein. The sample records about a million distinct CDR3 sequences, roughly 43% being singletons. The sequenced sample consisted of blood. All receptors derive from a man aged 25 to 45 in good health.

The V call is TRBV20-1, the J call TRBJ2-5; no definite D call. The better agreement between TRBJ2-7 and the DNA end casts doubt on the J call. This CDR3 has 12 amino acids. Germline V gene sequence: CDR1 DFQATT, CDR2 SNEGSKA (reference sequence). DNA for the CDR3: TGCAGTGCTAGAGTTGGGATAGACGAGCAGTACTTC. Amino acid sequence: CSARVGIDEQYF.

V gene TRBV6-2 or TRBV6-3 combines with J gene TRBJ2-1, with 10 bases aligning to TRBD1. The ends lost 8 bases at V and 10 bases at J; junction bases unmatched: 11. There are 14 residues in the CDR3. Looked up from germline, CDR1 is MNHEY and CDR2 is SVGEGT. CDR3 coding DNA: TGTGCCAGCGGTAGACAGGGGGCGGTCAAGGAGCAGTTCTTC. This translates into CASGRQGAVKEQFF.

This clonotype was picked up a small number of times. The rearrangement links TRBV9 to TRBJ2-1; D may be TRBD2 (6 bases). The CDR3 contains 15 residues. Germline assignment: CDR1 SGDLS and CDR2 YYNGEE. Between the trimmed V and J ends, which lost 3 bases and 5 bases, there was a span of 15 bases. The CDR3, as DNA: TGTGCCAGCAGCGGGGGAGGATTACGGAACAATGAGCAGTTCTTC. As protein: CASSGGGLRNNEQFF.

The chain recombines TRBV5-5 with TRBJ2-3, with D perhaps matching TRBD1 (6 bases). Per the germline V gene, CDR1 is SGHKS and CDR2 is YYEKEE (reference sequence). Trimming removed 4 bases from V and 1 base from J, with 13 bases in between. This CDR3 is 15 amino acids long. The CDR3 is CASSEQAGGTDTQYF. CDR3 DNA: TGTGCCAGCAGCGAGCAGGCAGGGGGCACAGATACGCAGTATTTT.

This chain uses TRBV28 with TRBJ2-7, with TRBD1 as a possible D gene (5 bases). This CDR3 has 13 amino acids. Between the trimmed V and J ends, which lost 2 bases and 9 bases, there was a span of 14 bases. Germline CDR1 is MDHEN and CDR2 is SYDVKM. The CDR3 sequence: CASSLTGPSGQYF. The CDR3 DNA sequence: TGTGCCAGCAGTTTAACAGGACCCTCGGGGCAGTACTTC. Looking up the rest from reference TRBV28 and TRBJ2-7 gives the full variable domain: DVKVTQSSRYLVKRTGEKVFLECVQDMDHENMFWYRQDPGLGLRLIYFSYDVKMKEKGDIPEGYSVSREKKERFSLILESASTNQTSMYLCASSLTGPSGQYFGPGTRLTVT.

J is TRBJ2-3 and V is TRBV4-1; 12 nucleotides line up with TRBD1. Germline CDR1 and CDR2: MGHRA and YSYEKL. The length of the CDR3 is 16 residues. The V segment lost 6 bases and the J segment 5 bases; nucleotides outside the gene matches: 9. The CDR3, as DNA: TGCGCCAGCAGGCGGGGGGACAGGGGGCAAGTAGATACGCAGTATTTT. Amino acids: CASRRGDRGQVDTQYF.

The chain carries TRBV18 and TRBJ2-3; maybe TRBD1 (6 bases). Trimming pared 3 bases from V and 6 bases from J, leaving 13 bases between. Germline V lookup: CDR1 KGHSH, CDR2 LQKENI. The CDR3 length is 14 residues. The CDR3 DNA is TGTGCCAGCTCACCTACGACAGGTTCGGATACGCAGTATTTT. Amino acid sequence: CASSPTTGSDTQYF.

With respect to this clonotype: A junction end diverges from the germline sequence, so it may reflect a read error. The chain recombines TRBV10-3 with TRBJ1-1, with D possibly matching TRBD1 (5 bases). Per germline, CDR1 ENHRY and CDR2 SYGVKD. CDR3 length: 14 amino acids. The CDR3 loop is CVINPGPQNTEAFF. As DNA, the CDR3 is TGTGTCATCAACCCGGGACCCCAGAACACTGAAGCTTTCTTT.

This clonotype appeared once. The rearrangement joins TRBV27 to TRBJ2-2, with TRBD1 as a possible D gene (6 bases). V lost 4 bases, J lost 1 base, and 10 bases lay in between. The CDR3 has 15 residues. The germline CDR1 and CDR2 sequences are MNHEY and SMNVEV (reference sequence). The CDR3 DNA reads TGTGCCAGCAGTTCCGACAGGTTGAACACCGGGGAGCTGTTTTTT. Its translation: CASSSDRLNTGELFF.

This clonotype was recorded a few times. It may be a read error: a sequence one base away is much more abundant. The V and J genes are TRBV4-1 and TRBJ2-1, with TRBD1 identical over 8 bases. Trimming removed 0 bases from V and 10 bases from J; junction bases left unmatched: 14. The CDR3 runs to 17 residues. Germline assignment: CDR1 MGHRA and CDR2 YSYEKL. The CDR3 sequence: CASSQDPAGGLIDEQFF. The CDR3 DNA is TGCGCCAGCAGCCAAGATCCCGCAGGGGGCCTTATAGACGAGCAGTTCTTC.